The clone carrying this TCR beta chain was counted ten times or more. What it binds is unknown. TCRdb called the 5' RACE reads again in MiXCR, with one record for every CDR3 protein. The sample contains around 490,000 distinct CDR3 sequences, roughly 15% of which appear only once. The data were taken from a study of identical twins. Study observations and caveats: Out-of-frame TCR alpha sharing observed in monozygotic twins exceeded model estimates.

These data are also associated with another study on yellow fever vaccine responses in identical twins.

The sequenced sample was CD4+ T cells sorted from blood. The TCR was taken from a woman aged 18-29 years in good health.

The CDR3 is CASSLARTVSQETQYF. CDR3 nucleotide sequence: TGTGCCAGCAGTTTAGCGCGTACAGTTTCTCAAGAGACCCAGTACTTC. The chain has TRBV12-3 or TRBV12-4 and TRBJ2-5; the D is unclear. The CDR3 consists of 16 residues. V shed 0 bases and J shed 2 bases, with 13 bases lying between them.